Presented here are 29 T cell receptor beta chains from one specimen sequenced in a study of T cell responses to AZD1222 COVID-19 vaccine. TCRdb keeps only in-frame clones here, not all; method: immunoSEQ multiplex PCR. Among 150,000 to 200,000 clones listed, about nine tenths were seen once. The starting material was peripheral blood, obtained on day 0 of MenACWY control vaccination. These receptors originate from an adult in good health.

The V gene is TRBV19, the J gene TRBJ2-5; TRBD1 agrees at 9 bases. J lost 5 bases, V lost 6 bases, and 10 bases had no gene match. The CDR3 length is 15 residues. Germline V gene data show CDR1 as LNHDA and CDR2 as SQIVND (reference sequence). In nucleotides, the CDR3 is TGTGCCAGTAGAAGAGGACAGGGGCTTGGTGAGACCCAGTACTTC. Translation: CASRRGQGLGETQYF.

The rearrangement joins TRBV28 to TRBJ2-7; tentative D call: TRBD2 (6 bases). Germline CDR1 and CDR2: MDHEN and SYDVKM. The CDR3 is made up of 13 amino acids. V lost 6 bases to trimming and J lost 4 bases, with 13 bases between them. The CDR3 protein is CASSGGDDYEQYF. The CDR3 DNA is TGTGCCAGCAGCGGCGGGGACGATTACGAGCAGTACTTC.

The chain has TRBV7-9 and TRBJ2-1; 9 bases are shared with TRBD2. The CDR3 loop spans 15 amino acids. Germline trimming cut 4 bases from V and 7 bases from J; bases unmatched to any gene: 8. Germline V gene data show CDR1 as SEHNR and CDR2 as FQNEAQ (reference sequence). In DNA, the CDR3 is TGTGCCAGCAGCTCCCATAGCGGGAGTGGAAATGAGCAGTTCTTC. Its translation is CASSSHSGSGNEQFF.

Here the CDR3 DNA reads TGTGCCAGCAGTGAAGCACCCCAGCCCCAGCATTTT. Translating it yields CASSEAPQPQHF. This rearrangement joins TRBV2 to TRBJ1-5; no firm D call. This CDR3 spans 12 amino acids. Trimming pared 0 bases from V and 7 bases from J, leaving 4 bases between. The germline V gene has CDR1 SNHLY and CDR2 FYNNEI.

This chain joins TRBV12-3 or TRBV12-4 and TRBJ1-1; no firm D call. The ends were cut back, 7 bases at V and 8 bases at J, with 17 bases in the middle. CDR3 length: 13 residues. CDR3 DNA: TGTGCCAGCACTACTTCGCCCAGCGTAGAAGCTTTCTTT. Its protein product is CASTTSPSVEAFF.

This sequence joins TRBV5-1 and TRBJ2-7; D gene ambiguous. The ends were cut back, 0 bases at V and 3 bases at J, with 10 bases in the middle. This CDR3 has 14 amino acids. Per the germline V gene, CDR1 is SGHRS and CDR2 is YFSETQ. The CDR3 bases are TGCGCCAGCAGCTTGGCAGGAATTGGCTACGAGCAGTACTTC. Protein sequence: CASSLAGIGYEQYF.

This chain uses TRBV5-1 with TRBJ2-2; no reliable D call. Per the germline V gene, CDR1 is SGHRS and CDR2 is YFSETQ. This CDR3 region has 15 residues. V lost 0 bases, J lost 1 base, and 7 bases lay in between. CDR3 sequence: CASSLVSQNTGELFF. The CDR3 DNA follows: TGCGCCAGCAGCTTGGTCTCACAGAACACCGGGGAGCTGTTTTTT.

The gene calls are TRBV7-8 and TRBJ2-3; no reliable D call. This CDR3 is 16 amino acids long. Germline-derived CDR1 and CDR2 are SGHVS and FQNEAQ. The V end lost 1 base, the J end lost 7 bases, and 18 bases lay between the germline ends. The CDR3 loop reads CASSLEVVPIFHTQYF. The DNA for the CDR3 is TGTGCCAGCAGCTTAGAGGTCGTCCCGATCTTTCATACGCAGTATTTT.

This clone was found a few times. The chain has TRBV3-1 (or the pseudogene TRBV3-2) and TRBJ2-3; 11 bases are a match to TRBD2. CDR1 and CDR2 (germline): LGHDT, YNNKEL (reference sequence). The CDR3 spans 15 residues. V gave up 5 bases and J gave up 5 bases; unmatched junction bases: 6. The CDR3 loop reads CASSWATSGVDTQYF. CDR3 bases: TGTGCCAGCAGCTGGGCGACTAGCGGGGTAGATACGCAGTATTTT.

The CDR3 region is CASSFLGPSYNSPLHF. The CDR3 bases are TGTGCCAGCAGTTTCCTGGGGCCCTCCTATAATTCACCCCTCCACTTT. The chain carries TRBV27 and TRBJ1-6; weak D call: TRBD1 (5 bases). The ends were cut back, 3 bases at V and 0 bases at J, with 9 bases in the middle. The germline CDR1 and CDR2 sequences are MNHEY and SMNVEV (reference sequence). This CDR3 has 16 amino acids.

This chain links TRBV6-5 with TRBJ1-4; 7 bases agree with TRBD1. The V segment lost 0 bases and the J segment 8 bases; nucleotides outside the gene matches: 6. This CDR3 region has 15 residues. Germline V gene sequence: CDR1 MNHEY, CDR2 SVGAGI. CDR3 nucleotide sequence: TGTGCCAGCAGTTACTCCGGGACAGCCGAGGAAAAACTGTTTTTT. This encodes CASSYSGTAEEKLFF.

With regard to this clone: The identical CDR3 is also encoded by other nucleotide sequences in the sample. V is TRBV28 and J is TRBJ1-3; D unresolved. CDR3 length equals 13 residues. Trimming took off 5 bases at V and 7 bases at J, with 12 bases between the two ends. In germline, CDR1 is MDHEN, CDR2 SYDVKM. The DNA of the CDR3 is TGTGCCAGCAGTCCCCCTCACGCGAACACCATATATTTT. Protein: CASSPPHANTIYF.

The chain uses TRBV25-1 and TRBJ1-3, with 8 bases lining up with TRBD1. After removal of 5 bases from V and 4 bases from J, the junction contained 4 bases not matched to a gene. CDR1 and CDR2 from the germline V gene are MGHDK and SYGVNS. CDR3 size: 14 residues. The CDR3 loop is CASSSPGGGNTIYF. CDR3 nucleotide sequence: TGTGCCAGCAGTAGTCCAGGGGGCGGAAACACCATATATTTT.

This rearrangement joins TRBV30 to TRBJ2-2, with 12 bases lining up with TRBD2. V trimming: 2 bases; J trimming: 4 bases; junction bases outside the gene matches: 5. CDR1 is GTSNPN and CDR2 is SVGIG in the germline V gene (reference sequence). The CDR3 has 16 amino acids. CDR3: CAWSSVTSGGTGELFF. CDR3 nucleotide sequence: TGTGCCTGGAGTTCTGTGACTAGCGGGGGCACCGGGGAGCTGTTTTTT.

The chain uses TRBV9 and TRBJ2-7; 9 nucleotides match TRBD1. V lost 2 bases and J lost 2; bases outside the gene matches: 8. Germline V gives CDR1 SGDLS, CDR2 YYNGEE. The CDR3 length is 16 residues. CDR3 in DNA: TGTGCCAGCAGCGTCGGGGGACAGGGAACCGCCTACGAGCAGTACTTC. Protein sequence: CASSVGGQGTAYEQYF. The full variable domain, in which reference TRBV9 and TRBJ2-7 provide the parts outside the CDR3, is DSGVTQTPKHLITATGQRVTLRCSPRSGDLSVYWYQQSLDQGLQFLIQYYNGEERAKGNILERFSAQQFPDLHSELNLSSLELGDSALYFCASSVGGQGTAYEQYFGPGTRLTVT.

The chain has TRBV4-2 and TRBJ2-3; TRBD2 aligns across 11 bases. This CDR3 spans 19 amino acids. Germline lookup yields CDR1 LGHNA and CDR2 YNFKEQ. J was trimmed by 6 bases and V by 1 base; bases with no gene match: 15. For the CDR3, the DNA is TGTGCCAGCAGCCAAGTTCCTTTCCTAGCGGGAGGTATTCGTGATACGCAGTATTTT. This gives the protein CASSQVPFLAGGIRDTQYF.

This clone was counted a single time. The chain employs TRBV3-1 (or the pseudogene TRBV3-2) and TRBJ2-7, with D perhaps matching TRBD1 (8 bases). The CDR3 runs 18 residues. Germline V gives CDR1 LGHDT, CDR2 YNNKEL (reference sequence). The V end was cut by 2 bases, the J end by 0 bases, with 20 bases between. CDR3 coding DNA: TGTGCCAGCAGCCAACTGCAGACTTACAGGGGGGGCTCCTACGAGCAGTACTTC. Translated, it gives CASSQLQTYRGGSYEQYF.

The chain employs TRBV7-9 and TRBJ2-1, with 12 bases that match TRBD2. The CDR3 is 14 amino acids. V lost 8 bases to trimming and J lost 8 bases; unmatched junction nucleotides: 7. Germline CDR1 SEHNR, CDR2 FQNEAQ (reference sequence). CDR3 sequence: CASALAGGRYEQFF. The CDR3 coding sequence is TGTGCCAGCGCCCTAGCGGGGGGGCGGTATGAGCAGTTCTTC. Full variable domain (missing parts from reference TRBV7-9 and TRBJ2-1): DTGVSQNPRHKITKRGQNVTFRCDPISEHNRLYWYRQTLGQGPEFLTYFQNEAQLEKSRLLSDRFSAERPKGSFSTLEIQRTEQGDSAMYLCASALAGGRYEQFFGPGTRLTVL.

The chain is built from TRBV6-2 or TRBV6-3 and TRBJ1-2; D possibly corresponds to TRBD1 (6 bases). Between the trimmed V and J ends, which lost 1 base and 5 bases, there was a span of 17 bases. Looked up from germline, CDR1 is MNHEY and CDR2 is SVGEGT. This CDR3 is built from 16 residues. This CDR3 is CASSYLPGAIAYGYTF. For the CDR3, the DNA is TGTGCCAGCAGTTACTTGCCAGGGGCTATCGCTTATGGCTACACCTTC.

This clone was counted a single time. The rearrangement joins TRBV19 to TRBJ2-5; 9 positions match TRBD1. The germline CDR1 and CDR2 sequences are LNHDA and SQIVND (reference sequence). J was trimmed by 5 bases and V by 6 bases; bases with no gene match: 7. CDR3 size: 14 residues. The CDR3 spells CASSMGQGRETQYF. CDR3 DNA: TGTGCCAGTAGCATGGGACAGGGACGGGAGACCCAGTACTTC.

V gene TRBV6-1 combines with J gene TRBJ1-2; D may be TRBD1 (6 bases). Trimming left V 0 bases short and J 8 bases short, with 13 bases between. This CDR3 spans 14 amino acids. Germline V gene data show CDR1 as MNHNS and CDR2 as SASEGT. Here the CDR3 reads CASSEAGGGFGYTF. The CDR3 nucleotides are TGTGCCAGCAGTGAAGCCGGAGGGGGTTTCGGCTACACCTTC.

The rearrangement joins TRBV7-2 to TRBJ2-1; 11 nucleotides agree with TRBD2. The germline CDR1 and CDR2 sequences are SGHTA and FQGNSA. The CDR3 extends over 15 amino acids. J gave up 6 bases and V 7 bases, and 8 bases lay outside the gene matches. The DNA of the CDR3 is TGTGCCAGCAACATAGCGGGAGGGCCTGTCAATGAGCAGTTCTTC. Residues: CASNIAGGPVNEQFF.

The rearrangement joins TRBV5-1 to TRBJ1-3; D is uncertain. The CDR3 loop spans 13 amino acids. V was trimmed by 2 bases and J by 9 bases, leaving 12 bases between them. Germline CDR1 SGHRS, CDR2 YFSETQ. CDR3 in DNA: TGCGCCAGCAGCTTAGAAAAGCCCAGCACCATATATTTT. This codes for CASSLEKPSTIYF.

The chain joins TRBV10-3 to TRBJ1-1; D call uncertain. Trimming stripped 6 bases from V and 5 bases from J, with 7 bases between. Germline V gene sequence: CDR1 ENHRY, CDR2 SYGVKD. The CDR3 sequence is 11 residues long. DNA for the CDR3: TGTGCCATCAGCCAAACAACTGAAGCTTTCTTT. Encoded protein: CAISQTTEAFF.

In this sample, this clone turned up a few times. CDR3 sequence: CASSYWGSSNTGELFF. DNA for the CDR3: TGTGCCAGCAGTTACTGGGGTTCCTCGAACACCGGGGAGCTGTTTTTT. The chain joins TRBV6-5 to TRBJ2-2, with unresolved D. Germline lookup yields CDR1 MNHEY and CDR2 SVGAGI. This CDR3 is 16 amino acids long. Trimming cost V 1 base and J 0 bases, with 9 bases left between them.

The rearrangement uses TRBV5-1 and TRBJ1-1; D not certain. V lost 0 bases and J 10 bases, leaving 10 bases between the germline ends. CDR3 length: 12 residues. Germline V gives CDR1 SGHRS, CDR2 YFSETQ. This CDR3 reads CASSLAMGIAFF. As DNA, the CDR3 is TGCGCCAGCAGCTTGGCTATGGGGATAGCTTTCTTT.

The CDR3, as DNA: TGTGCCAGCAGCGTCGGGACTAGCGGGGCCTACGAGCAGTACTTC. This gives the protein CASSVGTSGAYEQYF. This chain links TRBV3-1 (or the pseudogene TRBV3-2) with TRBJ2-7; 13 nucleotides match TRBD2. V lost 5 bases to trimming and J lost 2 bases; unmatched junction nucleotides: 3. Looked up from germline, CDR1 is LGHDT and CDR2 is YNNKEL (reference sequence). This CDR3 contains 15 residues.

This clone was counted a few times. This chain connects TRBV7-6 to TRBJ1-5; possibly TRBD1 for D (5 bases). This CDR3 comprises 16 residues. The V end was cut by 1 base, the J end by 5 bases, with 15 bases between. CDR1 is SGHVS, CDR2 FNYEAQ, per germline. CDR3 residues: CASSLGGPGLHQPQHF. The CDR3 DNA sequence: TGTGCCAGCAGCTTAGGGGGCCCAGGACTACATCAGCCCCAGCATTTT. Supplemented by reference TRBV7-6 and TRBJ1-5, the full variable domain reads GAGVSQSPRYKVTKRGQDVALRCDPISGHVSLYWYRQALGQGPEFLTYFNYEAQQDKSGLPNDRFSAERPEGSISTLTIQRTEQRDSAMYRCASSLGGPGLHQPQHFGDGTRLSIL.

This clone has just one count. The chain uses TRBV9 and TRBJ2-1, with D perhaps matching TRBD2 (6 bases). This CDR3 has 16 amino acids. Germline lookup yields CDR1 SGDLS and CDR2 YYNGEE. Trimming took off 3 bases at V and 7 bases at J, with 20 bases between the two ends. CDR3 DNA: TGTGCCAGCAGCGCCTTGGGCCTGGGAGCGGGTAATGAGCAGTTCTTC. It yields the protein CASSALGLGAGNEQFF.